The 25 T cell receptor beta chains below were found in one sample sequenced in a study of neoadjuvant anti-PD-1 for oral cavity cancer. The time point: after neoadjuvant nivolumab, at surgical resection. Some clones are missing from TCRdb's copy, which holds only in-frame ones; the method was immunoSEQ multiplex PCR. The table has 40,000 to 50,000 clones, approximately 80% seen once. This sample comprised PBMCs, obtained after nivolumab (anti-PD-1) treatment. These TCRs come from a person aged 35-79 years with oral cavity squamous cell carcinoma.

This clone was seen more than once but under ten times. The chain employs TRBV5-1 and TRBJ2-2; no clear D gene. Germline CDR1 reads SGHRS; CDR2 reads YFSETQ. The CDR3 is made up of 14 amino acids. V shed 0 bases and J shed 5 bases, with 8 bases lying between them. The chain's CDR3 is CASSLVSETGELFF. The CDR3 DNA reads TGCGCCAGCAGCTTGGTTTCCGAGACCGGGGAGCTGTTTTTT.

This clone was recorded a few times. The J gene is TRBJ2-1, the V gene TRBV6-1, with 7 bases lining up with TRBD2. Trimming cost V 3 bases and J 0 bases; bases outside gene matches: 5. The germline CDR1 and CDR2 sequences are MNHNS and SASEGT. This CDR3 comprises 16 residues. The CDR3 reads CASSETSQSSYNEQFF. DNA of the CDR3: TGTGCCAGCAGTGAGACTAGCCAGAGCTCCTACAATGAGCAGTTCTTC.

This clone has just one count. J is TRBJ2-2 and V is TRBV5-1, with D perhaps assigned TRBD1 or TRBD2 (5 bases each). Looked up from germline, CDR1 is SGHRS and CDR2 is YFSETQ. V gave up 3 bases and J gave up 1 base, with 13 bases separating them. The CDR3 covers 16 residues. The DNA for the CDR3 is TGCGCCAGCAGCTCCTCCGGGACCCTGAACACCGGGGAGCTGTTTTTT. Protein: CASSSSGTLNTGELFF.

The rearrangement links TRBV5-4 to TRBJ1-6; weak D call: TRBD1 (5 bases). The ends were cut back, 7 bases at V and 7 bases at J, with 18 bases in the middle. The germline CDR1 and CDR2 sequences are SGHNT and YYREEE (reference sequence). The CDR3 totals 15 residues. CDR3 protein: CASRRGAVSNSPLHF. CDR3 DNA sequence: TGTGCCAGCCGTCGTGGGGCAGTGTCGAATTCACCCCTCCACTTT.

The chain is built from TRBV28 and TRBJ2-5, with 9 positions matching TRBD1. CDR1 is MDHEN, CDR2 SYDVKM, per germline. The CDR3 totals 15 residues. With V trimmed by 4 bases and J by 5 bases, 8 bases remained unmatched. The CDR3 bases are TGTGCCAGCAGTTACAGGGGGCGCGCATATGAGACCCAGTACTTC. Protein: CASSYRGRAYETQYF.

This chain joins TRBV5-1 and TRBJ1-6; 8 positions match TRBD1. Germline V gives CDR1 SGHRS, CDR2 YFSETQ. This CDR3 is 18 amino acids long. V lost 3 bases, J lost 5 bases, and 13 bases stayed unmatched. The CDR3 protein is CASSSPAQGVLDNSPLHF. CDR3 in DNA: TGCGCCAGCAGCTCCCCGGCACAGGGGGTATTGGATAATTCACCCCTCCACTTT.

The chain uses TRBV10-3 and TRBJ2-1; TRBD2 matches 13 bases. J gave up 8 bases and V 5 bases, and 9 bases lay outside the gene matches. The length of the CDR3 is 16 residues. Germline V gene data show CDR1 as ENHRY and CDR2 as SYGVKD. The CDR3 region has the DNA TGTGCCATCAGTCACCGGACTAGCGGGAGTGGTCATGAGCAGTTCTTC. This codes for CAISHRTSGSGHEQFF.

For the CDR3, the DNA is TGTGCCACCAGCAGAGATAGGAGTCCCTCCTACGAGCAGTACTTC. It encodes CATSRDRSPSYEQYF. The rearrangement links TRBV15 to TRBJ2-7; D is unclear. Trimming removed 0 bases from V and 0 bases from J, with 9 bases in between. CDR3 length: 15 amino acids. Germline V gene data show CDR1 as LNHNV and CDR2 as YYDKDF (reference sequence). Supplemented by reference TRBV15 and TRBJ2-7, the full variable domain reads DAMVIQNPRYQVTQFGKPVTLSCSQTLNHNVMYWYQQKSSQAPKLLFHYYDKDFNNEADTPDNFQSRRPNTSFCFLDIRSPGLGDTAMYLCATSRDRSPSYEQYFGPGTRLTVT.

V gene TRBV6-6 combines with J gene TRBJ1-5, with 10 bases fitting TRBD1. The CDR3 covers 15 residues. Germline loops: CDR1 MNHNY, CDR2 SVGAGI (reference sequence). V lost 6 bases, J lost 1 base, and 3 bases stayed unmatched. This CDR3 is CASSRDRGSNQPQHF. CDR3 sequence (DNA): TGTGCCAGCAGCCGGGACAGGGGAAGCAATCAGCCCCAGCATTTT.

This chain joins TRBV5-1 and TRBJ1-6; D remains unclear. The V end was cut by 2 bases, the J end by 5 bases, with 11 bases between. The CDR3 length is 15 residues. Germline V gene lookup returns CDR1 SGHRS and CDR2 YFSETQ. CDR3 protein: CASSLAGNNNSPLHF. The CDR3 DNA is TGCGCCAGCAGCTTAGCAGGCAACAATAATTCACCCCTCCACTTT.

V and J are TRBV27 and TRBJ1-1, with D possibly being TRBD1 (6 bases). V shed 7 bases and J shed 7 bases, with 16 bases lying between them. Germline assignment: CDR1 MNHEY and CDR2 SMNVEV (reference sequence). The CDR3 loop spans 13 amino acids. The CDR3, as DNA: TGTGCCAGCAAATCTCAGGGGAAGGGTGAAGCTTTCTTT. Its translation is CASKSQGKGEAFF.

The genes are TRBV4-1 and TRBJ2-7; TRBD1 aligns across 7 bases. Germline loops: CDR1 MGHRA, CDR2 YSYEKL. J was trimmed by 3 bases and V by 2 bases; bases with no gene match: 4. This CDR3 has 14 residues. CDR3 region: CASSQLGTDYEQYF. The CDR3 DNA sequence: TGCGCCAGCAGCCAACTGGGGACAGACTACGAGCAGTACTTC.

CDR3: CASSSPGQGTPGELFF. The CDR3 nucleotides read TGCGCCAGCAGCTCGCCGGGACAGGGGACCCCCGGGGAGCTGTTTTTT. The genes are TRBV5-1 and TRBJ2-2, with 10 bases identical to TRBD1. The ends lost 3 bases at V and 6 bases at J; junction bases unmatched: 8. CDR1 is SGHRS and CDR2 is YFSETQ in the germline V gene. CDR3 length: 16 amino acids. The full variable domain, in which reference TRBV5-1 and TRBJ2-2 provide the parts outside the CDR3, is KAGVTQTPRYLIKTRGQQVTLSCSPISGHRSVSWYQQTPGQGLQFLFEYFSETQRNKGNFPGRFSGRQFSNSRSEMNVSTLELGDSALYLCASSSPGQGTPGELFFGEGSRLTVL.

CDR3 nucleotide sequence: TGTGCCTGGAGTGTAACCCCCTACGAGCAGTACTTC. Translating gives CAWSVTPYEQYF. The chain recombines TRBV30 with TRBJ2-7; D not resolved. This CDR3 has 12 amino acids. V lost 0 bases, J lost 2 bases, and 5 bases lay in between. The V gene's germline CDR1 is GTSNPN and CDR2 SVGIG (reference sequence).

The chain employs TRBV18 and TRBJ2-2; D remains ambiguous. This CDR3 is 13 amino acids long. V was shortened by 3 bases and J by 2 bases, with 4 bases between the two germline ends. CDR1 is KGHSH, CDR2 LQKENI, per germline. The CDR3: CASSPKNTGELFF. The DNA of the CDR3 is TGTGCCAGCTCACCTAAAAACACCGGGGAGCTGTTTTTT.

The V call is TRBV4-2, the J call TRBJ2-6, with 7 positions matching TRBD1. The CDR3 sequence is 16 residues long. From germline, CDR1 is LGHNA and CDR2 YNFKEQ. V shed 8 bases, J shed 4 bases, and the junction held 11 bases outside the gene matches. The CDR3 region is CASRGTAPVGANVLTF. CDR3 bases: TGTGCCAGCCGTGGGACAGCGCCTGTCGGGGCCAACGTCCTGACTTTC.

The rearrangement joins TRBV6-5 to TRBJ1-1; possibly TRBD1 for D (5 bases). From germline, CDR1 is MNHEY and CDR2 SVGAGI. V lost 6 bases and J lost 5, with 7 bases in between. The CDR3 sequence is 11 residues long. CDR3 residues: CASSRGTEAFF. The DNA for the CDR3 is TGTGCCAGCAGCCGGGGGACTGAAGCTTTCTTT.

This chain connects TRBV29-1 to TRBJ1-2; 9 nucleotides align to TRBD1. The trim removed 7 bases at V and 4 bases at J, leaving 16 bases unmatched. Germline assignment: CDR1 SQVTM and CDR2 ANQGSEA. This CDR3 contains 16 residues. The CDR3 is CSAFLSGQGKVYGYTF. In nucleotides, the CDR3 is TGCAGCGCCTTCCTTTCGGGACAGGGAAAGGTCTATGGCTACACCTTC.

This chain connects TRBV27 to TRBJ2-1, with a possible D match to TRBD2 (5 bases). The CDR3 is 14 residues long. Germline loops: CDR1 MNHEY, CDR2 SMNVEV (reference sequence). V lost 5 bases, J lost 6 bases, and 14 bases lay in between. CDR3 amino acids: CASSPWRARNEQFF. CDR3 coding DNA: TGTGCCAGCAGTCCCTGGCGGGCGCGCAATGAGCAGTTCTTC.

This rearrangement joins TRBV6-1 to TRBJ1-5; D is unresolved. The CDR3 totals 15 residues. Trimming shortened V by 3 bases and J by 7 bases, and 16 bases separated the two germline ends. Germline CDR1 is MNHNS and CDR2 is SASEGT. In DNA, the CDR3 is TGTGCCAGCAGTGATATCGACCCCTCGGTGCAGCCCCAGCATTTT. This codes for CASSDIDPSVQPQHF.

This chain uses TRBV5-6 with TRBJ1-2; D unresolved. The CDR3 is 16 amino acids. V lost 3 bases, J lost 3 bases, and 18 bases lay in between. Germline assignment: CDR1 SGHDT and CDR2 YYEEEE. This CDR3 reads CASSSLPTRADYGYTF. CDR3 DNA sequence: TGTGCCAGCAGCTCATTACCCACAAGGGCCGACTATGGCTACACCTTC.

In the case of this clone: In the same sample, other DNA sequences code for this CDR3. The chain joins TRBV6-1 to TRBJ1-5, with 10 bases aligning to TRBD1. The CDR3 covers 14 residues. Germline CDR1 and CDR2: MNHNS and SASEGT. Trimming took 5 bases from V and 4 from J; bases not matched to a gene: 2. The CDR3 loop reads CASSWTGGNQPQHF. The CDR3 bases are TGTGCCAGCAGTTGGACAGGGGGAAATCAGCCCCAGCATTTT.

The chain combines TRBV9 with TRBJ2-6; 10 bases are a match to TRBD2. V was clipped by 7 bases and J by 4 bases; unmatched bases: 17. CDR1 SGDLS and CDR2 YYNGEE come from the germline V gene. The CDR3 has 19 amino acids. CDR3 sequence reads: CASGRGILAGTAGANVLTF. CDR3 DNA sequence: TGTGCCAGCGGTCGGGGAATACTAGCGGGAACAGCCGGGGCCAACGTCCTGACTTTC.

The rearrangement uses TRBV6-5 and TRBJ1-1; D possibly corresponds to TRBD1 (5 bases). Between the trimmed V and J ends, which lost 6 bases and 1 base, there was a span of 12 bases. Germline-derived CDR1 and CDR2 are MNHEY and SVGAGI. CDR3 length: 14 amino acids. CDR3 loop: CASRSGLGNTEAFF. DNA for the CDR3: TGTGCCAGCAGGTCGGGACTCGGGAACACTGAAGCTTTCTTT.

This rearrangement joins TRBV7-2 to TRBJ2-3; 7 bases are a match to TRBD2. V shed 1 base, J shed 2 bases, and the junction held 3 bases outside the gene matches. CDR3 length: 15 residues. The germline V gene has CDR1 SGHTA and CDR2 FQGNSA. CDR3 residues: CASSLGDYSTDTQYF. The CDR3 bases are TGTGCCAGCAGCTTAGGGGACTATTCCACAGATACGCAGTATTTT.